The 13 T cell receptor beta chains presented below share a single source sample, sequenced in a study of shared clonotypes between healthy human individuals. Clones were read by immunoSEQ multiplex PCR, and TCRdb kept only the in-frame ones, dropping some. The sample comprises about 1.5 million clones, over 95% of which are singletons, and roughly 1.1% rests with the top ten. The sample was naive CD4+ T cells sorted from blood. The subset: CD45RA+ positively selected. Receptor source: a young man in good health.

This clone was detected only once. The chain joins TRBV27 to TRBJ1-1, with TRBD1 matching 10 bases. The ends lost 4 bases at V and 2 bases at J; junction bases unmatched: 7. The CDR3 extends over 16 amino acids. Germline CDR1 is MNHEY and CDR2 is SMNVEV (reference sequence). The CDR3 protein is CASSSHGTGENTEAFF. The CDR3 coding sequence is TGTGCCAGCAGTTCCCACGGGACAGGGGAAAACACTGAAGCTTTCTTT.

The chain uses TRBV29-1 and TRBJ1-1; no clear D gene. V was cut by 3 bases and J by 0 bases, with 8 bases left in between. The CDR3 runs 13 residues. The germline V gene has CDR1 SQVTM and CDR2 ANQGSEA. CDR3 amino acids: CSVDEGLNTEAFF. The CDR3 DNA reads TGCAGCGTTGACGAGGGTTTGAACACTGAAGCTTTCTTT.

The chain carries TRBV9 and TRBJ2-1, with D perhaps TRBD2 (6 bases). The CDR3 is 15 residues long. Germline-derived CDR1 and CDR2 are SGDLS and YYNGEE. The germline V and J ends were trimmed by 2 bases and 9 bases, with 18 bases remaining between them. The CDR3 sequence is CASSVHPAAGTEQFF. The CDR3 coding sequence is TGTGCCAGCAGCGTCCATCCCGCGGCGGGGACTGAGCAGTTCTTC.

This chain links TRBV7-3 with TRBJ2-3; no definite D call. V was trimmed by 2 bases and J by 7 bases, leaving 10 bases between them. Germline V gene lookup returns CDR1 SGHTA and CDR2 FQGTGA. The CDR3 has 13 amino acids. For the CDR3, the DNA is TGTGCCAGCAGCTTAGAGGCCCTCAATACGCAGTATTTT. Its protein is CASSLEALNTQYF.

The chain joins TRBV14 to TRBJ2-5; unclear D gene. Trimming left V 2 bases short and J 6 bases short, with 4 bases between. From germline, CDR1 is SGHDN and CDR2 FVKESK. The CDR3 has 11 residues. CDR3 DNA: TGTGCCAGCAGCCAATCCAAGACCCAGTACTTC. It specifies CASSQSKTQYF. The full variable domain, with the rest looked up from reference TRBV14 and TRBJ2-5, is EAGVTQFPSHSVIEKGQTVTLRCDPISGHDNLYWYRRVMGKEIKFLLHFVKESKQDESGMPNNRFLAERTGGTYSTLKVQPAELEDSGVYFCASSQSKTQYFGPGTRLLVL.

This chain connects TRBV29-1 to TRBJ2-3; 11 bases line up with TRBD2. Trimming at V came to 6 bases and at J to 6 bases, leaving 8 bases not matched to a gene. This CDR3 spans 14 amino acids. Germline V CDR1 and CDR2: SQVTM, ANQGSEA. CDR3 protein: CSVATSGSSDTQYF. The CDR3 coding sequence is TGCAGCGTAGCCACTAGCGGGAGTTCTGATACGCAGTATTTT.

The V gene is TRBV29-1, the J gene TRBJ2-3; 7 bases are shared with TRBD2. J gave up 6 bases and V 8 bases, and 17 bases lay outside the gene matches. The germline V gene has CDR1 SQVTM and CDR2 ANQGSEA. This CDR3 comprises 15 residues. CDR3 in amino acids: CSSSSGTTYADTQYF. For the CDR3, the DNA is TGCAGCTCGTCCTCTGGGACTACCTATGCGGATACGCAGTATTTT.

The V call is TRBV6-4, the J call TRBJ2-7; perhaps D is TRBD1 or TRBD2 (5 bases each). This CDR3 has 15 residues. V was trimmed by 4 bases and J by 2 bases, leaving 15 bases between them. CDR1 and CDR2 from the germline V gene are MRHNA and SNTAGT. CDR3 in DNA: TGTGCCAGCAGTGCGCCGGGACGGCAGACCTACGAGCAGTACTTC. Translating it yields CASSAPGRQTYEQYF.

CDR3 bases: TGTGCCAGCAGCTTCGGGACGCCTACCTACGAGCAGTACTTC. Protein product: CASSFGTPTYEQYF. The chain is built from TRBV7-2 and TRBJ2-7, with D perhaps matching TRBD1 or TRBD2 (5 bases each). The germline V and J ends were trimmed by 3 bases and 2 bases, with 11 bases remaining between them. Per germline, CDR1 SGHTA and CDR2 FQGNSA. The CDR3 has 14 residues.

This chain links TRBV7-2 with TRBJ2-5, with 15 positions matching TRBD2. V was clipped by 5 bases and J by 5 bases; unmatched bases: 9. This CDR3 region has 17 residues. Germline values: CDR1 SGHTA, CDR2 FQGNSA. This CDR3 reads CASSPIGLAGGLETQYF. The CDR3 coding sequence is TGTGCCAGCAGCCCAATCGGACTAGCGGGAGGGCTTGAGACCCAGTACTTC. Variable domain in full (rest from reference TRBV7-2 and TRBJ2-5): GAGVSQSPSNKVTEKGKDVELRCDPISGHTALYWYRQSLGQGLEFLIYFQGNSAPDKSGLPSDRFSAERTGGSVSTLTIQRTQQEDSAVYLCASSPIGLAGGLETQYFGPGTRLLVL.

Points on this clone: Other DNA sequences within the sample encode an identical CDR3. The genes are TRBV30 and TRBJ1-2; TRBD1 is a possible D gene (5 bases). The CDR3 spans 13 residues. V shed 3 bases and J shed 2 bases, with 10 bases lying between them. Germline V lookup: CDR1 GTSNPN, CDR2 SVGIG (reference sequence). The CDR3 loop is CAWSPGQNYGYTF. In nucleotides, the CDR3 is TGTGCCTGGAGCCCAGGGCAGAACTATGGCTACACCTTC. The complete variable domain, with remaining parts taken from reference TRBV30 and TRBJ1-2, reads SQTIHQWPATLVQPVGSPLSLECTVEGTSNPNLYWYRQAAGRGLQLLFYSVGIGQISSEVPQNLSASRPQDRQFILSSKKLLLSDSGFYLCAWSPGQNYGYTFGSGTRLTVV.

The gene calls are TRBV5-4 and TRBJ2-3; D uncertain. V was shortened by 4 bases and J by 1 base, with 13 bases between the two germline ends. Germline V CDR1 and CDR2: SGHNT, YYREEE (reference sequence). The CDR3 is made up of 15 amino acids. CDR3 DNA: TGTGCCAGCAGCCGGCTTCTGTCGGGCACAGATACGCAGTATTTT. This encodes CASSRLLSGTDTQYF.

This clone was recorded only once. V and J are TRBV10-2 and TRBJ2-2; D is uncertain. The CDR3 has 14 amino acids. The germline V gene encodes CDR1 WSHSY and CDR2 SAAADI. V lost 8 bases to trimming and J lost 3 bases, with 13 bases between them. CDR3 coding DNA: TGCGCCAGCGCCGACTGGAGTGACACCGGGGAGCTGTTTTTT. Its translation is CASADWSDTGELFF.